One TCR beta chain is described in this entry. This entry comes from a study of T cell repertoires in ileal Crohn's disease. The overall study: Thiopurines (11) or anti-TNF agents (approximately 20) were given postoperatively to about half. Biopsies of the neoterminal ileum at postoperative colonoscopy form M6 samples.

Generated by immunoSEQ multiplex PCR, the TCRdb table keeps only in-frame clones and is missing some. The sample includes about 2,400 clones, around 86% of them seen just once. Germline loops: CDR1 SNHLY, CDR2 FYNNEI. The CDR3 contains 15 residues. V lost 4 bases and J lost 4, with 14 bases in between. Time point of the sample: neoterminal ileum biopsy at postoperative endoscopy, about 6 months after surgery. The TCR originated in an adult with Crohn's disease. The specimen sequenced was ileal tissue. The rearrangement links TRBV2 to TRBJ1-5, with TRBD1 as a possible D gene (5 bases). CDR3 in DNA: TGTGCCAGCAGTGTAGACAGCATGGGAAATCAGCCCCAGCATTTT. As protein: CASSVDSMGNQPQHF. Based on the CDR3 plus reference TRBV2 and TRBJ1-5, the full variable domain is EPEVTQTPSHQVTQMGQEVILRCVPISNHLYFYWYRQILGQKVEFLVSFYNNEISEKSEIFDDQFSVERPDGSNFTLKIRSTKLEDSAMYFCASSVDSMGNQPQHFGDGTRLSIL.